The 29 T cell receptor beta chains below come from one sample, sequenced in a study of blood T cell repertoires in COVID-19. The method was immunoSEQ multiplex PCR; TCRdb's version includes in-frame clones alone and lacks a portion of them. The repertoire holds some 380,000 clones, with about 87% as singletons. Sequenced input: PBMCs or T cells enriched from blood (not recorded which). The receptor source for this set is a man aged 30 to 45 who had recovered from COVID-19.

The sample holds one count of this clone. The J gene is TRBJ1-1, the V gene TRBV30; D is uncertain. This CDR3 region has 12 residues. V was trimmed by 3 bases and J by 7 bases, leaving 12 bases between them. Per the germline V gene, CDR1 is GTSNPN and CDR2 is SVGIG (reference sequence). CDR3 residues: CAWSPDSLEAFF. Written as DNA, the CDR3 is TGTGCCTGGAGCCCGGACTCCCTTGAAGCTTTCTTT.

The chain joins TRBV10-3 to TRBJ1-3, with 7 bases lining up with TRBD1. Germline-derived CDR1 and CDR2 are ENHRY and SYGVKD. Trimming took 3 bases from V and 3 from J; bases not matched to a gene: 11. CDR3 length equals 17 residues. The CDR3 region has the DNA TGTGCCATCAGTGACCGACCGGACAGGCCGCATGGAAACACCATATATTTT. It codes for CAISDRPDRPHGNTIYF.

The V and J genes are TRBV6-5 and TRBJ2-7, with D possibly matching TRBD2 (5 bases). The CDR3 sequence is 13 residues long. V was cut by 6 bases and J by 2 bases, with 11 bases left in between. CDR1 and CDR2 (germline): MNHEY, SVGAGI. The CDR3 loop reads CASSARAPYEQYF. The CDR3 region has the DNA TGTGCCAGCAGCGCGCGGGCCCCCTACGAGCAGTACTTC.

The rearrangement links TRBV9 to TRBJ1-1; D might be TRBD1 (6 bases). CDR3 size: 16 residues. V lost 5 bases, J lost 6 bases, and 23 bases lay in between. Germline CDR1 reads SGDLS; CDR2 reads YYNGEE. The CDR3 protein is CASRDERGGESSEAFF. The CDR3 DNA reads TGTGCCAGCAGGGACGAGAGGGGGGGCGAAAGTTCTGAAGCTTTCTTT.

The CDR3 sequence is CASRETSTDTQYF. CDR3 coding DNA: TGCGCCAGCAGGGAGACGAGCACAGATACGCAGTATTTT. The J gene is TRBJ2-3, the V gene TRBV5-1; D remains unclear. V lost 5 bases and J lost 0, with 7 bases in between. CDR1 and CDR2 from the germline V gene are SGHRS and YFSETQ. This CDR3 is built from 13 residues. Based on the CDR3 plus reference TRBV5-1 and TRBJ2-3, the full variable domain is KAGVTQTPRYLIKTRGQQVTLSCSPISGHRSVSWYQQTPGQGLQFLFEYFSETQRNKGNFPGRFSGRQFSNSRSEMNVSTLELGDSALYLCASRETSTDTQYFGPGTRLTVL.

This chain connects TRBV4-1 to TRBJ2-1; 7 bases line up with TRBD2. The CDR3 runs 14 residues. The V gene's germline CDR1 is MGHRA and CDR2 YSYEKL. After removal of 1 base from V and 4 bases from J, the junction contained 1 base not matched to a gene. CDR3 sequence (DNA): TGCGCCAGCAGCCAAGTGGGGGGGTACAATGAGCAGTTCTTC. It encodes CASSQVGGYNEQFF.

This chain connects TRBV7-8 to TRBJ2-1, with 8 bases aligning to TRBD2. Trimming took 5 bases from V and 6 from J; bases not matched to a gene: 9. The CDR3 is 15 amino acids. The germline CDR1 and CDR2 sequences are SGHVS and FQNEAQ. The DNA of the CDR3 is TGTGCCAGCAGCAACAGCGGGGGACCCTTCAATGAGCAGTTCTTC. It yields the protein CASSNSGGPFNEQFF.

This clone was seen only once. V usage is TRBV4-1 and J usage is TRBJ2-1; TRBD1 matches 8 bases. V shed 3 bases and J 6 bases; nucleotides not matched to a gene: 10. The CDR3 runs to 16 residues. Per germline, CDR1 MGHRA and CDR2 YSYEKL. The CDR3: CASSQMGQASANEQFF. The CDR3 bases are TGCGCCAGCAGCCAGATGGGACAGGCGAGCGCCAATGAGCAGTTCTTC.

The J gene is TRBJ1-2, the V gene TRBV19, with 9 bases lining up with TRBD1. Germline loops: CDR1 LNHDA, CDR2 SQIVND (reference sequence). Losses at the gene ends were 6 bases for V and 8 bases for J; bases not matched to a gene: 13. The CDR3 is 15 residues long. The CDR3 sequence is CASSGQGIAERGYTF. As DNA, the CDR3 is TGTGCCAGTAGCGGACAGGGGATAGCTGAAAGAGGCTACACCTTC.

V gene TRBV7-9 combines with J gene TRBJ1-2; D is uncertain. Germline lookup yields CDR1 SEHNR and CDR2 FQNEAQ (reference sequence). The CDR3 sequence is 15 residues long. With 4 bases removed from V and 1 base from J, the gap between germline ends came to 13 bases. The CDR3, as DNA: TGTGCCAGCAGCTCAAGTATGACAATTAACTATGGCTACACCTTC. Translated: CASSSSMTINYGYTF.

The CDR3: CASSLKRNQPQHF. DNA for the CDR3: TGTGCCAGCAGCTTAAAGAGAAATCAGCCCCAGCATTTT. The V and J genes are TRBV7-2 and TRBJ1-5; D is ambiguous. Germline assignment: CDR1 SGHTA and CDR2 FQGNSA. The CDR3 consists of 13 residues. With 2 bases removed from V and 4 bases from J, the gap between germline ends came to 6 bases. Full variable domain (outside the CDR3, taken from reference TRBV7-2 and TRBJ1-5): GAGVSQSPSNKVTEKGKDVELRCDPISGHTALYWYRQSLGQGLEFLIYFQGNSAPDKSGLPSDRFSAERTGGSVSTLTIQRTQQEDSAVYLCASSLKRNQPQHFGDGTRLSIL.

Note on this clone: No DNA is shown, since the ends of the CDR3 on it are uncertain; the CDR3 is the one TCRdb lists. The chain couples TRBV21-1 to TRBJ1-1; the table gives TRBD1 as D, unverified against the DNA. TRBV21-1 is a recognized pseudogene. The CDR3 is 18 residues long, ends included. CDR3 sequence reads: CASSKQFGQGAGGTEAFF.

The rearrangement links TRBV27 to TRBJ1-2; possible D gene TRBD1, 6 bases. The CDR3 is 13 residues long. Trimming cost V 2 bases and J 8 bases, with 12 bases left between them. Germline CDR1 MNHEY, CDR2 SMNVEV (reference sequence). The CDR3 sequence is CASSLGGAGGYTF. CDR3 bases: TGTGCCAGCAGTTTAGGGGGGGCGGGGGGCTACACCTTC.

The V gene is TRBV27, the J gene TRBJ1-1; no clear D gene. V was trimmed by 2 bases and J by 4 bases, leaving 8 bases between them. In germline, CDR1 is MNHEY, CDR2 SMNVEV (reference sequence). CDR3 length: 13 amino acids. CDR3 amino acids: CASSLGAGTEAFF. The CDR3 DNA reads TGTGCCAGCAGTTTAGGCGCGGGCACTGAAGCTTTCTTT.

V usage is TRBV7-9 and J usage is TRBJ2-2; 8 bases match TRBD1. Per germline, CDR1 SEHNR and CDR2 FQNEAQ (reference sequence). The CDR3 length is 15 residues. Trimming removed 4 bases from V and 5 bases from J; junction bases left unmatched: 6. CDR3 coding DNA: TGTGCCAGCAGCTCAGGACAGGGCGCAACCGGGGAGCTGTTTTTT. Translating gives CASSSGQGATGELFF.

This clone was seen only once. The chain is built from TRBV19 and TRBJ2-6; tentative D call: TRBD2 (7 bases). From germline, CDR1 is LNHDA and CDR2 SQIVND (reference sequence). Deletions cut 10 bases from V and 3 bases from J, with 16 bases between. CDR3 length: 15 residues. The CDR3 loop reads CATRGGASGANVLTF. For the CDR3, the DNA is TGTGCCACCCGAGGGGGGGCGAGTGGGGCCAACGTCCTGACTTTC.

This clone was counted a single time. The chain couples TRBV5-1 to TRBJ1-1; D may be TRBD1 (6 bases). The CDR3 runs to 14 residues. Trimming stripped 0 bases from V and 8 bases from J, with 14 bases between. From germline, CDR1 is SGHRS and CDR2 YFSETQ. CDR3 DNA sequence: TGCGCCAGCAGCTTGGGTCAGGGTGGGGGCGAAGCTTTCTTT. It yields the protein CASSLGQGGGEAFF. Looking up the rest from reference TRBV5-1 and TRBJ1-1 gives the full variable domain: KAGVTQTPRYLIKTRGQQVTLSCSPISGHRSVSWYQQTPGQGLQFLFEYFSETQRNKGNFPGRFSGRQFSNSRSEMNVSTLELGDSALYLCASSLGQGGGEAFFGQGTRLTVV.

This clone was picked up one time. This rearrangement joins TRBV5-1 to TRBJ1-1; D is ambiguous. Trimming pared 6 bases from V and 0 bases from J, leaving 9 bases between. Germline V gene lookup returns CDR1 SGHRS and CDR2 YFSETQ. The CDR3 sequence is 13 residues long. The CDR3, as DNA: TGCGCCAGCATGTTTACGGTGAACACTGAAGCTTTCTTT. This translates into CASMFTVNTEAFF.

V usage is TRBV6-5 and J usage is TRBJ1-5; 9 nucleotides line up with TRBD1. Germline loops: CDR1 MNHEY, CDR2 SVGAGI. This CDR3 has 14 residues. The V and J ends lost 4 bases and 6 bases, in that order; junction bases with no gene match: 4. The DNA for the CDR3 is TGTGCCAGCAGTTTAACAGGGGGCGTTCAGCCCCAGCATTTT. Its protein product is CASSLTGGVQPQHF.

The chain carries TRBV19 and TRBJ1-1; TRBD1 aligns across 9 bases. CDR3 size: 13 residues. CDR1 and CDR2 from the germline V gene are LNHDA and SQIVND (reference sequence). With V trimmed by 10 bases and J by 7 bases, 10 bases remained unmatched. DNA for the CDR3: TGTGCCACCCGAGGGACAGGGTTCAGTGAAGCTTTCTTT. It is translated as CATRGTGFSEAFF.

CDR3 DNA: TGTGCCAGCAGCTTAGATTCGGGACAGCCCCAGCATTTT. Its translation is CASSLDSGQPQHF. The rearrangement uses TRBV7-9 and TRBJ1-5; no definite D call. Germline assignment: CDR1 SEHNR and CDR2 FQNEAQ (reference sequence). The CDR3 is 13 residues long. Trimming pared 1 base from V and 7 bases from J, leaving 8 bases between. Filled out from reference TRBV7-9 and TRBJ1-5, the complete variable domain reads DTGVSQNPRHKITKRGQNVTFRCDPISEHNRLYWYRQTLGQGPEFLTYFQNEAQLEKSRLLSDRFSAERPKGSFSTLEIQRTEQGDSAMYLCASSLDSGQPQHFGDGTRLSIL.

The chain has TRBV29-1 and TRBJ2-3; D possibly corresponds to TRBD1 (5 bases). V lost 3 bases, J lost 4 bases, and 14 bases lay in between. CDR3 length equals 14 residues. Germline CDR1 SQVTM, CDR2 ANQGSEA. The CDR3 nucleotides are TGCAGCGTTGAGGCAGGGTCGGCCCCAGATACGCAGTATTTT. It codes for CSVEAGSAPDTQYF.

V usage is TRBV18 and J usage is TRBJ1-1; a weak D match, TRBD1 (5 bases). CDR1 KGHSH and CDR2 LQKENI come from the germline V gene. The V end lost 3 bases, the J end lost 5 bases, and 13 bases lay between the germline ends. This CDR3 region has 14 residues. CDR3 nucleotides: TGTGCCAGCTCACCGCCCGGGGGGGTTACTGAAGCTTTCTTT. Its translation: CASSPPGGVTEAFF.

V gene TRBV19 combines with J gene TRBJ1-3; D gene ambiguous. The ends were cut back, 5 bases at V and 0 bases at J, with 11 bases in the middle. There are 15 residues in the CDR3. Germline loops: CDR1 LNHDA, CDR2 SQIVND (reference sequence). CDR3 in DNA: TGTGCCAGTAGTGTCGCAAGTAGCTCTGGAAACACCATATATTTT. It is translated as CASSVASSSGNTIYF.

In regard to this clone: Other DNA sequences of this sample code for an identical CDR3. The chain employs TRBV30 and TRBJ2-5; a weak D match, TRBD1 (6 bases). Germline CDR1 is GTSNPN and CDR2 is SVGIG (reference sequence). This CDR3 is built from 12 residues. Trimming removed 0 bases from V and 4 bases from J, with 6 bases in between. The CDR3: CAWSVGGETQYF. The CDR3 bases are TGTGCCTGGAGTGTAGGGGGAGAGACCCAGTACTTC.

The chain joins TRBV11-2 to TRBJ1-1; 7 bases fit TRBD1. V shed 5 bases and J 2 bases; nucleotides not matched to a gene: 5. This CDR3 is 14 amino acids long. Germline assignment: CDR1 SGHAT and CDR2 FQNNGV. This chain's CDR3 is CASSLRQGNTEAFF. DNA of the CDR3: TGTGCCAGCAGCCTCCGACAGGGAAACACTGAAGCTTTCTTT.

The chain recombines TRBV15 with TRBJ1-5; D is perhaps TRBD1 (5 bases). The CDR3 has 17 amino acids. Trimming removed 0 bases from V and 6 bases from J, with 18 bases in between. The germline gives CDR1 LNHNV, CDR2 YYDKDF (reference sequence). This chain's CDR3 is CATSRDQGLGYVQPQHF. The CDR3 DNA sequence: TGTGCCACCAGCAGAGATCAGGGTCTAGGGTACGTTCAGCCCCAGCATTTT.

This rearrangement joins TRBV5-4 to TRBJ2-7; 10 bases align to TRBD2. The CDR3 is made up of 15 amino acids. J gave up 2 bases and V 4 bases, and 6 bases lay outside the gene matches. Germline V gene lookup returns CDR1 SGHNT and CDR2 YYREEE (reference sequence). CDR3 amino acids: CASSDLAGEPYEQYF. CDR3 DNA: TGTGCCAGCAGCGACCTAGCGGGGGAACCCTACGAGCAGTACTTC. Full variable domain (rest looked up from reference TRBV5-4 and TRBJ2-7): ETGVTQSPTHLIKTRGQQVTLRCSSQSGHNTVSWYQQALGQGPQFIFQYYREEENGRGNFPPRFSGLQFPNYSSELNVNALELDDSALYLCASSDLAGEPYEQYFGPGTRLTVT.

The chain recombines TRBV24-1 with TRBJ2-1; D gene ambiguous. V was pared by 2 bases and J by 12 bases, with 13 bases between. The germline V gene has CDR1 KGHDR and CDR2 SFDVKD. The CDR3 loop spans 13 amino acids. CDR3 sequence: CATSDSGAIRQFF. DNA for the CDR3: TGTGCCACCAGTGATTCCGGAGCGATTCGGCAGTTCTTC.